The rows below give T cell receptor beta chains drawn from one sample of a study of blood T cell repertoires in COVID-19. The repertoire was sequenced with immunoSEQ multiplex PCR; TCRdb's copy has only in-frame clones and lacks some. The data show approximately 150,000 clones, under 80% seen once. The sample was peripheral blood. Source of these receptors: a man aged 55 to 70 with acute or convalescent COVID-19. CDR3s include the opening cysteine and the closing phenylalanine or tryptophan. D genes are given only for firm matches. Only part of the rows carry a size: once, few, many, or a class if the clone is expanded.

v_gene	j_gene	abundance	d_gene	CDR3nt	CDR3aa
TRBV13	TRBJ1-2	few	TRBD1	TGTGCCAGCAGCTCGCAGCTCGGGACAGAAGCTAACTATGGCTACACCTTC	CASSSQLGTEANYGYTF
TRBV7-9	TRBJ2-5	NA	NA	TGTGCCAGCAGCTTAGGGAGTTGGGAGACCCAGTACTTC	CASSLGSWETQYF
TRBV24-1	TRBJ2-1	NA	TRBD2	TGTGCCACCAGTGACTCCTCCGGGACTAGCGGGAGGGGGGCGGCATACAATGAGCAGTTCTTC	CATSDSSGTSGRGAAYNEQFF
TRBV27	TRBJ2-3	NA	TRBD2	TGTGCCAGCAGTTCTAGCGGTCACGCAGATACGCAGTATTTT	CASSSSGHADTQYF
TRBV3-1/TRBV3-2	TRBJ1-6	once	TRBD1	TGTGCCAGCACCTTCGGGACAGCTAATTCACCCCTCCACTTT	CASTFGTANSPLHF
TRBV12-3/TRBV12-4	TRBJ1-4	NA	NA	TGTGCCAGCAGTTTAGGAGGGCCGGAAAAACTGTTTTTT	CASSLGGPEKLFF
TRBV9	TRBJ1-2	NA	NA	TGTGCCAGCAGCGTAGGAGCCGAAGCCGGGGTCAGGTATGGCTACACCTTC	CASSVGAEAGVRYGYTF
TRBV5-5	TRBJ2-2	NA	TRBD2	TGTGCCAGCAGCTCCGGACTAGCGACGAACACCGGGGAGCTGTTTTTT	CASSSGLATNTGELFF
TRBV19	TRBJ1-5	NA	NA	TGTGCCAGTAGTATAGAGGGCAGAAGCAATCAGCCCCAGCATTTT	CASSIEGRSNQPQHF
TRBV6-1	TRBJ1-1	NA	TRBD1	TGTGCCAGCAGTACCTCAGACAGGGGAACTGAAGCTTTCTTT	CASSTSDRGTEAFF
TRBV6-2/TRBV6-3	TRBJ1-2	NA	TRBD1	TGTGCCAGCAGTTCTTCCCATACAGGGGGCGGCTATGGCTACACCTTC	CASSSSHTGGGYGYTF
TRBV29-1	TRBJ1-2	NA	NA	TGCAGCGTTTTCACAGACCACCTCTATGGCTACACCTTC	CSVFTDHLYGYTF
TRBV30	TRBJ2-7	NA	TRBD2	TGTGCCTGGAGTGTACTAGCGGGAGGGTCTTCGCACTTC	CAWSVLAGGSSHF
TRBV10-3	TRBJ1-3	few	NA	TGTGCCATCATGGAGGGGCCTTCCTCTGGAAACACCATATATTTT	CAIMEGPSSGNTIYF
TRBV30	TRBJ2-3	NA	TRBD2	TGTGCCTGGAGTGTTGGCGGGAGTGCGGATACGCAGTATTTT	CAWSVGGSADTQYF
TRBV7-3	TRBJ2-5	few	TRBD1	TGTGCCAGCAGCTTAAAAGGGGCAGGGGGCGCAGGTCGGGAGACCCAGTACTTC	CASSLKGAGGAGRETQYF
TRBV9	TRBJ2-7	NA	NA	TGTGCCAGCAGCTTACGCGTCAGTCCCCCGGGATCCAACGAGCAGTACTTC	CASSLRVSPPGSNEQYF
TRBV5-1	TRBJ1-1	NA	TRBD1	TGCGCCAGCAGCTTGGGGACAGGGGGCAGGTCAACTGAAGCTTTCTTT	CASSLGTGGRSTEAFF
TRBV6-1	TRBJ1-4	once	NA	TGTGCCAGCAGTGTTGGTCTCATGAAACTTAGTGAAAAACTGTTTTTT	CASSVGLMKLSEKLFF
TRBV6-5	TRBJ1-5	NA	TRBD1	TGTGCCTTAAGGACAGGACCGTATAGCAATCAGCCCCAGCATTTT	CALRTGPYSNQPQHF
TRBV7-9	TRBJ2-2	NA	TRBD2	TGTGCCAGCAGCTTAGCGAGGATAGCGGGAGGGCTGGACACCGGGGAGCTGTTTTTT	CASSLARIAGGLDTGELFF
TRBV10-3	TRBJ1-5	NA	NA	TGTGCCATCAGTGAGACAGGGAACAATCAGCCCCAGCATTTT	CAISETGNNQPQHF
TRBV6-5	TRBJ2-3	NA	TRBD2	TGTGCCAGCAGGGGCCTAGCGGATAGCACAGATACGCAGTATTTT	CASRGLADSTDTQYF
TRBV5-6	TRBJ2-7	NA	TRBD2	TGTGCCAGCAGCTCCTGGACTAGCGGCTTCTACGAGCAGTACTTC	CASSSWTSGFYEQYF